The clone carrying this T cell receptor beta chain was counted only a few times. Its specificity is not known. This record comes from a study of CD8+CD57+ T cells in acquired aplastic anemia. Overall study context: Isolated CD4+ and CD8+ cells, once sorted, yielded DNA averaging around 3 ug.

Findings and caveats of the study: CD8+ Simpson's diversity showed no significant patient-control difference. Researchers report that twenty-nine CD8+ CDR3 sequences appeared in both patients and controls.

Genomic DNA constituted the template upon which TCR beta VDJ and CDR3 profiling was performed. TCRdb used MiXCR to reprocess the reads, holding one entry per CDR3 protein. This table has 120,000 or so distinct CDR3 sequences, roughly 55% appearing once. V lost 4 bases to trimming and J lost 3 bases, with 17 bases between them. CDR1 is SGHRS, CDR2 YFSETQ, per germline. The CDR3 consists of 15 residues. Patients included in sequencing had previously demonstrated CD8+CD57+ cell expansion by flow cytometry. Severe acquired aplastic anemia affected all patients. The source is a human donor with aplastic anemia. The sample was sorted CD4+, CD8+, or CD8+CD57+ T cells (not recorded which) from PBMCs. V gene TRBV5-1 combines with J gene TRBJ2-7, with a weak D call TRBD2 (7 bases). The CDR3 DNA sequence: TGCGCCAGCAGCGCCGGGGGAGGGGGACTCTACGAGCAGTACTTC. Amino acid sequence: CASSAGGGGLYEQYF.